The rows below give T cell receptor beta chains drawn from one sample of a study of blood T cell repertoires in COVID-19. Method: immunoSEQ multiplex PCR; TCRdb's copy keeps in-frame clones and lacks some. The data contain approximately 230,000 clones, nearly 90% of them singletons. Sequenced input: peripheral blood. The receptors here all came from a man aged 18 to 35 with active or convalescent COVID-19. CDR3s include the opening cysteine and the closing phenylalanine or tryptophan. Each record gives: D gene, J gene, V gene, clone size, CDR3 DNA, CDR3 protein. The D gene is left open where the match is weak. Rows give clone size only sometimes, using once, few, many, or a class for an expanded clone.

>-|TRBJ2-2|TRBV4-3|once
TGCGCCAGCAGCCAAGGGCACAGGGCTTTCGGCACCGGGGAGCTGTTTTTT
CASSQGHRAFGTGELFF
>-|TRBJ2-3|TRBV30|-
TGTGCCTGGAGTTTATTACAGGGTATAACAGATACGCAGTATTTT
CAWSLLQGITDTQYF
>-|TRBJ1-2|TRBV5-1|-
TGCGCCAGCAGCTTAGGCAGGGCCTATGGCTACACCTTC
CASSLGRAYGYTF
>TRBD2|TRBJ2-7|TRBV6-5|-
TGTGCCAGCATGATCGGACGGGGGGGCGCCTACGAGCAGTACTTC
CASMIGRGGAYEQYF
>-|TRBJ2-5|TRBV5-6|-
TGTGCCAGCAGCTCTTTAGACTCAAACCAAGAGACCCAGTACTTC
CASSSLDSNQETQYF
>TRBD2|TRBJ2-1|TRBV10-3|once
TGTGCCATCAGTGAGTCGGTTCTAGCGGGGGGGTCCTACAATGAGCAGTTCTTC
CAISESVLAGGSYNEQFF
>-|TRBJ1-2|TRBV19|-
TGTGCCAGTTCTTCCGGGGTTAACTATGGCTACACCTTC
CASSSGVNYGYTF
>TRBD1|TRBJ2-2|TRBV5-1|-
TGCGCCAGCAGCTTCCCCGTAGGGGGCCACACCGGGGAGCTGTTTTTT
CASSFPVGGHTGELFF
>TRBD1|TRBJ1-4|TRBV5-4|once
TGTGCCAGCAAGCCGCAGGGGGCCCCTAATGAAAAACTGTTTTTT
CASKPQGAPNEKLFF
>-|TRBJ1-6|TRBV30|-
TGTGCCTGGAGTGTACGAGCGGGTTCACCCCTCCACTTT
CAWSVRAGSPLHF
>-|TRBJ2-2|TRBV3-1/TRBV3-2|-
TGTGCCAGCAGCCCCCGCGATCGGGACACCGGGGAGCTGTTTTTT
CASSPRDRDTGELFF
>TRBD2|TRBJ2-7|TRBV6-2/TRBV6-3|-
TGTGCCAGCAGTTACGCCCTGGGACTAGCGGGGACCTACGAGCAGTACTTC
CASSYALGLAGTYEQYF
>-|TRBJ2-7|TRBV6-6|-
TGTGCCAGCAGCATACAGAGCTACGAGCAGTACTTC
CASSIQSYEQYF
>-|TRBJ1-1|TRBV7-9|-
TGTGCCAGCAGCTTAGTAGAAACAGTGCTGGAAGCTTTCTTT
CASSLVETVLEAFF
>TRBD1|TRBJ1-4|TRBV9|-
TGTGCCAGCAGCGTAGGAGCAGGGGGTGGGGATGAAAAACTGTTTTTT
CASSVGAGGGDEKLFF
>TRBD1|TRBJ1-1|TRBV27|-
TGTGCCAGCACCCTAGTAAGGGGGCACACTGAAGCTTTCTTT
CASTLVRGHTEAFF
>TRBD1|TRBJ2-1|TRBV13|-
TGTGCCAGCAGCGGGGACAGTTCCTACAATGAGCAGTTCTTC
CASSGDSSYNEQFF
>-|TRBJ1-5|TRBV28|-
TGTGCCAGCAGTTTAGAGGGCCAGGGAGGGCAGCCCCAGCATTTT
CASSLEGQGGQPQHF
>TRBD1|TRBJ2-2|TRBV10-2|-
TGCGCCAGCAGTGACCCTAGACAGGGCGGCGGGGAGCTGTTTTTT
CASSDPRQGGGELFF
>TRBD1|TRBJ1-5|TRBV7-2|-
TGTGCCAGCAGCTTAGTCGGGGGACAGGATAGCAATCAGCCCCAGCATTTT
CASSLVGGQDSNQPQHF
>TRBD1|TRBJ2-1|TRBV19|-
TGTGCCAGTAGTATAAGGGACAGCTTCTACAATGAGCAGTTCTTC
CASSIRDSFYNEQFF
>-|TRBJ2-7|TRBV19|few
TGTGCCACCGGAATTCAGGGGCTCAACGAGCAGTACTTC
CATGIQGLNEQYF
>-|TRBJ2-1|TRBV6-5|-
TGTGCCAGTTCGCAGGGAGGCAATGAGCAGTTCTTC
CASSQGGNEQFF
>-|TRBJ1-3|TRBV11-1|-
TGTGCCAGCAGCCGACAGAGAGGAAACACCATATATTTT
CASSRQRGNTIYF
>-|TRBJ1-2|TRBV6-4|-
TGTGCCAGCAGTTCCCGGACAAGCGGCTACACCTTC
CASSSRTSGYTF
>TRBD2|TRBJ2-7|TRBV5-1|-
TGCGCCAGCAGCTCCGGGACTAGCGGGAGCTACGAGCAGTACTTC
CASSSGTSGSYEQYF
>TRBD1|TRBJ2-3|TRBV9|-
TGTGCCAGCAGCGTAGAGGACAGGGAAGGCTTGGATACGCAGTATTTT
CASSVEDREGLDTQYF
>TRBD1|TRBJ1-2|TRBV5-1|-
TGCGCCAGCAGCATCACCTCGGGACAGGGTATGAGCTACACCTTC
CASSITSGQGMSYTF
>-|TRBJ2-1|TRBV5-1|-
TGCGCCAGCAGCTTTCCCGGGATAGGCGATGAGCAGTTCTTC
CASSFPGIGDEQFF
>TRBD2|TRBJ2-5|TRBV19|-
TGTGCCAGTAGTTCCCCTCGGGGACTAGCGGGAGAAGAGACCCAGTACTTC
CASSSPRGLAGEETQYF
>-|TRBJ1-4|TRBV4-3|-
TGCGCCAGCAGCCGGACCGCAGGGCTTTCTTATGAAAAACTGTTTTTT
CASSRTAGLSYEKLFF
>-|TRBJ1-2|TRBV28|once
TGTGCCAGCAGCCACAGGGACTATGGCTACACCTTC
CASSHRDYGYTF
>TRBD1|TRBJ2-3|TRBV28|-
TGTGCCAGCAGGGGGACAGGGGGCTTAGAGTATGCGCAGTATTTT
CASRGTGGLEYAQYF
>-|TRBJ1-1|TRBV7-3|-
TGTGCCAGCAGCTTAAAGGGAGGAACTGAAGCTTTCTTT
CASSLKGGTEAFF
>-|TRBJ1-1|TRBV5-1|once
TGCGCCAGCAGCGAGGGACTCAACACTGAAGCTTTCTTT
CASSEGLNTEAFF
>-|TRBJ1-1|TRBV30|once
TGTGCCTGGAATGGTCCGAGCGGTGGGACTGAAGCTTTCTTT
CAWNGPSGGTEAFF
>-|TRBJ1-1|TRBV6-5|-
TGTGCCAGCAGGACCAGGGAAATGTCCACTGAAGCTTTCTTT
CASRTREMSTEAFF
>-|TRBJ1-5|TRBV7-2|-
TGTGCCAGCAGCTTAGCGGGAGAAATTCATCAGCCCCAGCATTTT
CASSLAGEIHQPQHF
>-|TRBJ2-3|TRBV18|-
TGTGCCAGCTCACCCTCCCCTAGCACAGATACGCAGTATTTT
CASSPSPSTDTQYF
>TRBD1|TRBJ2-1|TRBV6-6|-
TGTGCCAGCAGCCCCACGGACAGGGGGTACAATGAGCAGTTCTTC
CASSPTDRGYNEQFF
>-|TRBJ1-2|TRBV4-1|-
TGCGCCAGCAGCCAGGGATCGACAGCCCGATATGGCTACACCTTC
CASSQGSTARYGYTF
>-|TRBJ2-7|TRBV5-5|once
TGTGCCAGCAGCTTGGACGCGCGCGTCTACGAGCAGTACTTC
CASSLDARVYEQYF
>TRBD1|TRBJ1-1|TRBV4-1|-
TGCGCCAGCAGCCAACGACAGGGGGGGACTGAAGCTTTCTTT
CASSQRQGGTEAFF
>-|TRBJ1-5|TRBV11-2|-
TGTGCCAGCAGCTTAGATCTTCCCCAATCCGGTCAGCCCCAGCATTTT
CASSLDLPQSGQPQHF
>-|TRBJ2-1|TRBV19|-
TGTGCCAGTAGTGGGCCCACTGTCAATGAGCAGTTCTTC
CASSGPTVNEQFF
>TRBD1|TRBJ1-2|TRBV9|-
TGTGCCAGCAGCGTAGGAGACAGGGGGTGGCTTAACTATGGCTACACCTTC
CASSVGDRGWLNYGYTF
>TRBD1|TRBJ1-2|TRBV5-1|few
TGCGCCAGCCGTCTCAGGACAGGGGCGACTTATGGCTACACCTTC
CASRLRTGATYGYTF
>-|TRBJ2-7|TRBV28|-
TGTGCCAGTAGCCTCGGAAGGAGTTACGAGCAGTACTTC
CASSLGRSYEQYF
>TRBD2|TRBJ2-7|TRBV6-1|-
TGTGCCAGCAGTGAACACGAGGCGGGAGAAGTCTACGAGCAGTACTTC
CASSEHEAGEVYEQYF
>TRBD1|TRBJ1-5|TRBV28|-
TGTGCCAGCAGTCCGCACAGGGGCGCGGGGCAGCCCCAGCATTTT
CASSPHRGAGQPQHF
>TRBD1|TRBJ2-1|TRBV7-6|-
TGTGCCAGCAGCTTACCGGGACAGGGTAGGAATGAGCAGTTCTTC
CASSLPGQGRNEQFF
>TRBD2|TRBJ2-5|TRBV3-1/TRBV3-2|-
TGTGCCAGCAGCCGACTCCCGGGACTAGCGGATCAAGAGACCCAGTACTTC
CASSRLPGLADQETQYF
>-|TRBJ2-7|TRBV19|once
TGTGCCAGTAGTATAACTTTTGGCGGGAACTCCTACGAGCAGTACTTC
CASSITFGGNSYEQYF
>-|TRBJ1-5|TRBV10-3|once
TGTGCCATCAGTGAGGTCGATCAGCCCCAGCATTTT
CAISEVDQPQHF
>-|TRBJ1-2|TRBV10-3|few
TGTGCCATCAGTGAGTCGAGTACAGGGATCGGCTACACCTTC
CAISESSTGIGYTF
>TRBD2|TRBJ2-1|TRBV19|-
TGTGCCAGTAGTATAGCTAGCGGGGGCCTTTCCTACAATGAGCAGTTCTTC
CASSIASGGLSYNEQFF
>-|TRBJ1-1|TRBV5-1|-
TGCGCCAGCAGCTTGGTGGAGGGCCTAACGGGTGAAGCTTTCTTT
CASSLVEGLTGEAFF
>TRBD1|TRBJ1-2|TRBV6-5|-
TGTGCCAGCAGCTCGACAGGGGGAAGGTATGGCTACACCTTC
CASSSTGGRYGYTF
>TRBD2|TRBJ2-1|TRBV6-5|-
TGTGCCAGCAGCATCACGGGGCTAGCGGACAATGAGCAGTTCTTC
CASSITGLADNEQFF